This TCR beta chain was observed in a study of T cells in localized non-small cell lung cancer. Points from the study as a whole: A median of roughly 50 of the top 100 tumor clones appeared in adjacent lung, which was paired and uninvolved. Because sequencing included only one region (of the tumor), heterogeneity remains possible. A denser population of T cells in blood accompanied longer overall survival. Uninvolved adjacent lung had more T cell clonality than any other tissue, topping tumor.

With regard to this clone: Its specificity is not known.

Libraries were prepared by immunoSEQ multiplex PCR; TCRdb keeps only in-frame clonotypes and omits some of them. The sample contains about 1,400 clones, about a quarter of which appear only once. The sequenced sample was lung tumor tissue, obtained before any cancer treatment. The TCR comes from a male donor older than 55 with stage II lung adenocarcinoma.

The CDR3 region has the DNA TGTGCTAGTGGTTTGGGTCAAGTAGCGCAGTATTTT. Translated: CASGLGQVAQYF. The gene calls are TRBV12-5 and TRBJ2-3; D not resolved. CDR1 and CDR2 (germline): LGHNT, FRNRAP. Trimming cost V 1 base and J 10 bases, with 9 bases left between them. The CDR3 has 12 amino acids.